A single T cell receptor (beta chain) is shown here with its context. The germline gives CDR1 SEHNR, CDR2 FQNEAQ (reference sequence). The CDR3 consists of 12 residues. V was clipped by 0 bases and J by 5 bases, with 5 bases between them. This entry comes from a study of PD-L1 blockade in urothelial cancer. Overall study context: Males with bladder-origin urothelial cancer constituted about 85% of the roughly 29 patients.

Time point given: peripheral blood 6 weeks after treatment start. The investigators introduced synthetic TCR analog templates into each PCR as spikes. Assay: immunoSEQ multiplex PCR; the TCRdb copy retains only in-frame clones and omits some. The sample holds around 110,000 clones, approximately 89% seen once. J is TRBJ2-7 and V is TRBV7-9, with D possibly being TRBD2 (5 bases). The sample here was PBMCs, taken around atezolizumab (anti-PD-L1) treatment. This TCR derives from a man in his sixties with urothelial cancer. The CDR3 loop reads CASSLARDEQYF. CDR3 coding DNA: TGTGCCAGCAGCTTAGCGCGGGACGAGCAGTACTTC.